This entry features one T cell receptor beta chain sequence. What it binds is not known. The data were obtained in a study of graft-versus-host responses after intestinal transplantation. For the study at large: Every recipient had anti-thymocyte globulin induction and approximately three years of tacrolimus plus steroids. Notes on the study in general: Association was observed between peak circulating GvH clone levels and early post-transplant HvG declines.

Assay used: immunoSEQ multiplex PCR; TCRdb lists only in-frame clones, some missing. The repertoire holds about 64,000 clones, roughly 90% seen once, with approximately 1.5% in the top ten. The CDR3 loop spans 15 amino acids. The germline V gene encodes CDR1 SGHAT and CDR2 FQNNGV. V was trimmed by 5 bases and J by 0 bases, leaving 11 bases between them. The sequencing here drew on unstimulated CD8+ T cells sorted from spleen or lymph node cells, taken before transplant. The V gene is TRBV11-2, the J gene TRBJ2-1; no firm D call. This receptor was obtained from a human donor who was the organ donor for an intestinal transplant. CDR3 sequence (DNA): TGTGCCAGCAGCCTGAGCGCAACCTCCTACAATGAGCAGTTCTTC. It is translated as CASSLSATSYNEQFF.